The sequence of this T cell receptor beta chain was determined in a study of molecular identifiers for immune sequencing clone quantification. A single record per CDR3 protein comes from TCRdb applying MiXCR to the PCR reads. In the table there are some 580,000 distinct CDR3 sequences, about 25% of which are singletons. The CDR3 has 14 residues. Germline lookup yields CDR1 MNHEY and CDR2 SMNVEV (reference sequence). The V and J ends lost 5 bases and 4 bases, in that order; junction bases with no gene match: 6. The TCR originated in a human donor in good health. Some libraries in this study had Jurkat cell RNA spiked in. The source material was naive CD8+ T cells from blood, with Jurkat cell RNA spiked in. Stated subset: FACS-sorted CD8+CD4-CCR7+CD45RA+ naive T cells. The chain has TRBV27 and TRBJ2-7; TRBD2 aligns across 9 bases. CDR3 residues: CASSEIAGVYEQYF. In DNA, the CDR3 is TGTGCCAGCAGTGAAATAGCGGGAGTATACGAGCAGTACTTC.